The 23 T cell receptor beta chains below were found in one sample sequenced in a study of T cells in Graves' hyperthyroidism and ophthalmopathy. TCR beta CDR3 regions were amplified from RNA transcripts. During a first-round RT-PCR of the TCR CDR3, the HTBI primer set was used. TCRdb reprocessed the multiplex PCR reads with MiXCR, giving one entry per CDR3 protein. This table holds a few hundred thousand distinct CDR3 sequences, about 14% found once. Sequenced material: blood. These receptors all stem from a woman aged 30 to 39 with Graves' ophthalmopathy.

This clonotype has ten or more counts. V is TRBV30 and J is TRBJ1-1; D not certain. The CDR3 runs to 10 residues. V was pared by 2 bases and J by 5 bases, with 3 bases between. The V gene's germline CDR1 is GTSNPN and CDR2 SVGIG (reference sequence). The CDR3 reads CAWSKTEAFF. CDR3 bases: TGTGCCTGGAGTAAAACTGAAGCTTTCTTT.

This clonotype was seen repeatedly, ten times or more. This sequence joins TRBV20-1 and TRBJ1-1; possibly TRBD1 for D (5 bases). The V and J ends lost 2 bases and 1 base respectively, with 11 bases between them. The germline V gene encodes CDR1 DFQATT and CDR2 SNEGSKA (reference sequence). The CDR3 runs 14 residues. CDR3 bases: TGCAGTGCTAGAATCCAGGGTACGAACACTGAAGCTTTCTTT. Translated, it gives CSARIQGTNTEAFF.

This clonotype was detected ten times or more. The rearrangement links TRBV28 to TRBJ1-2; D might be TRBD1 (5 bases). This CDR3 region has 12 residues. Germline CDR1 MDHEN, CDR2 SYDVKM. With 7 bases removed from V and 8 bases from J, the gap between germline ends came to 14 bases. CDR3 bases: TGTGCCAGCACTCGGGGGACGGGGGGCTACACCTTC. This sequence encodes CASTRGTGGYTF.

The V gene is TRBV25-1, the J gene TRBJ2-3; 7 bases align to TRBD2. Trimming removed 3 bases from V and 1 base from J; junction bases left unmatched: 7. CDR1 is MGHDK, CDR2 SYGVNS, per germline. The CDR3 totals 16 residues. The CDR3 region is CASSDPRLAGTDTQYF. CDR3 DNA sequence: TGTGCCAGCAGTGACCCCCGCCTAGCGGGCACAGATACGCAGTATTTT.

This clonotype was recorded at least ten times. The V call is TRBV5-8, the J call TRBJ1-1; TRBD1 might be the D (5 bases). The germline V gene encodes CDR1 SGHTS and CDR2 YDEGEE. The V and J ends lost 4 bases and 3 bases respectively, with 13 bases between them. The CDR3 length is 14 residues. CDR3 sequence: CASSVDTSDTEAFF. Written as DNA, the CDR3 is TGTGCCAGCAGCGTGGACACCTCTGACACTGAAGCTTTCTTT.

V usage is TRBV28 and J usage is TRBJ1-2; possible D gene TRBD1, 6 bases. Trimming removed 7 bases at V and 8 bases at J, with 23 bases between. This CDR3 has 15 amino acids. Per the germline V gene, CDR1 is MDHEN and CDR2 is SYDVKM. CDR3 sequence: CASNYLEDSRRGYTF. The CDR3 DNA sequence: TGTGCCAGCAATTACCTTGAGGACAGCCGTAGGGGCTACACCTTC.

This clonotype was recorded at least ten times. The chain has TRBV27 and TRBJ1-2; D is unresolved. The germline gives CDR1 MNHEY, CDR2 SMNVEV (reference sequence). Trimming took 1 base from V and 4 from J, leaving 7 bases between them. The CDR3 is made up of 13 amino acids. The CDR3 region has the DNA TGTGCCAGCAGTTTATTAGCGGGCTATGGCTACACCTTC. Translation gives CASSLLAGYGYTF.

The chain carries TRBV2 and TRBJ2-3, with TRBD2 matching over 9 bases. Per germline, CDR1 SNHLY and CDR2 FYNNEI. The CDR3 extends over 15 amino acids. Trimming removed 11 bases from V and 3 bases from J; junction bases left unmatched: 12. The CDR3 sequence is CACCEASGGTDTQYF. In DNA, the CDR3 is TGTGCCTGCTGTGAAGCCAGCGGGGGGACAGATACGCAGTATTTT. The whole variable domain, filled in from reference TRBV2 and TRBJ2-3, reads EPEVTQTPSHQVTQMGQEVILRCVPISNHLYFYWYRQILGQKVEFLVSFYNNEISEKSEIFDDQFSVERPDGSNFTLKIRSTKLEDSAMYFCACCEASGGTDTQYFGPGTRLTVL.

This clonotype was recorded many times. The rearrangement links TRBV11-2 to TRBJ2-7; D remains ambiguous. Germline CDR1 and CDR2: SGHAT and FQNNGV. The CDR3 has 11 amino acids. The V end lost 4 bases, the J end lost 6 bases, and 7 bases lay between the germline ends. CDR3: CASSSLSEQYF. CDR3 sequence (DNA): TGTGCCAGCAGCTCCCTCTCCGAGCAGTACTTC.

This clonotype was observed at least ten times. This chain joins TRBV27 and TRBJ2-5; D is unresolved. V lost 5 bases, J lost 5 bases, and 15 bases lay in between. CDR3 size: 14 residues. CDR1 and CDR2 (germline): MNHEY, SMNVEV (reference sequence). In DNA, the CDR3 is TGTGCCAGCAGTACGCGTGCTAACTGGGAGACCCAGTACTTC. It codes for CASSTRANWETQYF.

The V and J genes are TRBV6-1 and TRBJ2-5; D call uncertain. V shed 8 bases and J shed 5 bases, with 9 bases lying between them. CDR1 is MNHNS, CDR2 SASEGT, per germline. The CDR3 length is 11 residues. CDR3 sequence reads: CASGRRETQYF. The CDR3 DNA sequence: TGTGCCAGCGGAAGGCGGGAGACCCAGTACTTC.

Many counts were recorded for this clonotype. The V gene is TRBV18, the J gene TRBJ1-1; tentatively, D is TRBD1 (6 bases). Looked up from germline, CDR1 is KGHSH and CDR2 is LQKENI. Trimming took off 8 bases at V and 5 bases at J, with 18 bases between the two ends. There are 14 residues in the CDR3. CDR3 DNA: TGTGCCAGCCATGCGAGGGGGGGTGATACTGAAGCTTTCTTT. This codes for CASHARGGDTEAFF.

The chain is built from TRBV9 and TRBJ1-1; D is ambiguous. CDR3 length: 16 amino acids. Germline CDR1 SGDLS, CDR2 YYNGEE. Trimming removed 4 bases at V and 1 base at J, with 17 bases between. The CDR3, as DNA: TGTGCCAGCAGCCCCCCTCGTGGGAGACGGAACACTGAAGCTTTCTTT. Encoded protein: CASSPPRGRRNTEAFF.

The chain employs TRBV7-3 and TRBJ2-5; TRBD2 matches at 15 bases. J lost 4 bases, V lost 4 bases, and 10 bases had no gene match. The CDR3 is 18 amino acids. Germline CDR1 SGHTA, CDR2 FQGTGA. The CDR3 reads CASSSPGTSGGFRETQYF. CDR3 DNA sequence: TGTGCCAGCAGCTCACCCGGGACTAGCGGGGGGTTTCGAGAGACCCAGTACTTC. The full variable domain, completed using reference TRBV7-3 and TRBJ2-5, is GAGVSQTPSNKVTEKGKYVELRCDPISGHTALYWYRQSLGQGPEFLIYFQGTGAADDSGLPNDRFFAVRPEGSVSTLKIQRTERGDSAVYLCASSSPGTSGGFRETQYFGPGTRLLVL.

With respect to this clonotype: Being one base from a much bigger clone, this may be a read error. This chain uses TRBV7-9 with TRBJ1-2; D is unclear. The germline V gene has CDR1 SEHNR and CDR2 FQNEAQ (reference sequence). CDR3 length: 14 amino acids. V was pared by 7 bases and J by 4 bases, with 16 bases between. DNA for the CDR3: TGTGCCAGCACCGGACCGCCGGGTACCTATGGCTACACCTTC. This encodes CASTGPPGTYGYTF.

This clonotype was detected many times. The chain combines TRBV24-1 with TRBJ2-3; D ambiguous. This CDR3 region has 14 residues. V was cut by 3 bases and J by 7 bases, with 13 bases left in between. Germline assignment: CDR1 KGHDR and CDR2 SFDVKD. This CDR3 is CATSDPQFRYTQYF. The CDR3 nucleotides are TGTGCCACCAGTGATCCTCAATTCCGGTATACGCAGTATTTT.

This clonotype has a count of ten or more. CDR3 sequence reads: CSVASQSTEAFF. In DNA form, the CDR3 reads TGCAGCGTTGCATCGCAGAGCACTGAAGCTTTCTTT. This chain uses TRBV29-1 with TRBJ1-1; D is unresolved. The V gene lost 4 bases and the J gene lost 4 bases, with 10 bases spanning the gap. CDR1 SQVTM and CDR2 ANQGSEA come from the germline V gene. The CDR3 runs to 12 residues.

This clonotype was recorded many times. The rearrangement links TRBV30 to TRBJ2-3; the D is unclear. The CDR3 length is 14 residues. V lost 0 bases and J lost 3, with 10 bases in between. CDR1 is GTSNPN, CDR2 SVGIG, per germline (reference sequence). This CDR3 is CAWSVSAETDTQYF. CDR3 nucleotide sequence: TGTGCCTGGAGTGTATCGGCGGAAACAGATACGCAGTATTTT.

This clonotype was counted many times. The chain combines TRBV28 with TRBJ1-3, with D perhaps matching TRBD1 (6 bases). The CDR3 has 16 amino acids. Germline V gene data show CDR1 as MDHEN and CDR2 as SYDVKM. V lost 6 bases and J 13 bases, leaving 28 bases between the germline ends. In nucleotides, the CDR3 is TGTGCCAGCAGCCGGGACAATGTTTTTGGACTCCTGGGGATATATTTT. It translates to CASSRDNVFGLLGIYF.

The table lists this clonotype with a few counts. Sequence at one end of the junction differs from germline and may be a read error. The chain employs TRBV5-8 and TRBJ1-1; no clear D. In germline, CDR1 is SGHTS, CDR2 YDEGEE. This CDR3 contains 15 residues. CDR3: CASIYVSGGNTEASF. As DNA, the CDR3 is TGTGCCAGCATTTACGTTAGCGGCGGGAACACTGAAGCTTCCTTT.

This clonotype was seen repeatedly, ten times or more. The chain links TRBV5-1 to TRBJ2-2, with TRBD2 matching over 7 bases. The V segment lost 4 bases and the J segment 2 bases; nucleotides outside the gene matches: 8. Germline CDR1 and CDR2: SGHRS and YFSETQ. This CDR3 spans 16 amino acids. The CDR3 DNA reads TGCGCCAGCAGCCTCCTCGCGGGGGACAACACCGGGGAGCTGTTTTTT. Its translation is CASSLLAGDNTGELFF.

This clonotype showed up just a few times. The chain recombines TRBV5-1 with TRBJ2-3; D is possibly TRBD1 (6 bases). The CDR3 is 11 residues long. Trimming removed 4 bases from V and 10 bases from J, with 10 bases in between. The germline V gene encodes CDR1 SGHRS and CDR2 YFSETQ. The CDR3 DNA reads TGCGCCAGCAGCCCCGGACAGTCGCAGTATTTT. Translated, it gives CASSPGQSQYF. The whole variable domain, remainder taken from reference TRBV5-1 and TRBJ2-3, is KAGVTQTPRYLIKTRGQQVTLSCSPISGHRSVSWYQQTPGQGLQFLFEYFSETQRNKGNFPGRFSGRQFSNSRSEMNVSTLELGDSALYLCASSPGQSQYFGPGTRLTVL.

J is TRBJ2-1 and V is TRBV4-1; TRBD2 aligns across 10 bases. CDR3 length: 16 amino acids. V gave up 2 bases and J gave up 8 bases; unmatched junction bases: 9. The germline V gene encodes CDR1 MGHRA and CDR2 YSYEKL. The CDR3 region is CASSQPGTSVHYEQFF. The CDR3 coding sequence is TGCGCCAGCAGCCAACCCGGGACTAGCGTACACTATGAGCAGTTCTTC.